The T cell receptor (beta chain) described here comes from a study of T cell responses to AZD1222 COVID-19 vaccine. TCRdb keeps only in-frame clones here, not all; method: immunoSEQ multiplex PCR. The repertoire holds around 20,000 clones, with roughly 76% as singletons. This CDR3 contains 12 residues. This chain connects TRBV21-1 to TRBJ2-1; the table's D gene call, TRBD2, was not cross checked with the DNA. TRBV21-1 is a pseudogene. Sample: peripheral blood, taken 28 days after the second AZD1222 dose. The TCR sequence derives from an adult who received the AZD1222 COVID-19 vaccine. The CDR3 here is CASSKAGRDFLF. CDR3 nucleotides: TGTGCCAGCAGCAAAGCGGGGCGGGATTTCCTCTTC.